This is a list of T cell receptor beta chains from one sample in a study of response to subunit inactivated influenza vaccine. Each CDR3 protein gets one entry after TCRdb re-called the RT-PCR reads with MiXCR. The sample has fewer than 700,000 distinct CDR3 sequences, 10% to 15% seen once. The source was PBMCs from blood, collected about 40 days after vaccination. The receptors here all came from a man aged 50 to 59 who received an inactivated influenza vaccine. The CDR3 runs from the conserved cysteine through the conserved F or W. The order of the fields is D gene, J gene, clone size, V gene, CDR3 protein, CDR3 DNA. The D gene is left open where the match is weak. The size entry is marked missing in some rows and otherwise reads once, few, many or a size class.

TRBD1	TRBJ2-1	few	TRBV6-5	CASSYSHRGTYNEQFF	TGTGCCAGCAGTTATTCCCACAGGGGCACCTACAATGAGCAGTTCTTC
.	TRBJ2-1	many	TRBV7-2	CASSLGYLLDNEQFF	TGTGCCAGCAGCTTGGGTTACCTCCTCGACAATGAGCAGTTCTTC
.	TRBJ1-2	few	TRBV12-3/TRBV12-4	CASSLIRVGYGYTF	TGTGCCAGCAGTTTAATCAGGGTCGGGTATGGCTACACCTTC
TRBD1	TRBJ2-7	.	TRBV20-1	CSATGQATYEQYF	TGCAGTGCTACGGGACAGGCTACCTACGAGCAGTACTTC
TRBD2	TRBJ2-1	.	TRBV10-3	CAISAFLAGGPHNEQFF	TGTGCCATCAGTGCGTTCTTAGCGGGAGGGCCCCACAATGAGCAGTTCTTC
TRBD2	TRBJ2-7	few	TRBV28	CASSLWRGASYEQYF	TGTGCCAGCAGTTTGTGGCGGGGGGCGTCCTACGAGCAGTACTTC
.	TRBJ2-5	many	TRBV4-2	CASSQSPGTQETQYF	TGTGCCAGCAGCCAGAGTCCCGGGACTCAAGAGACCCAGTACTTC
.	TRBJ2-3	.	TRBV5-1	CASSPGMKWAASTDTQYF	TGCGCCAGCAGCCCCGGGATGAAGTGGGCGGCTAGCACAGATACGCAGTATTTT
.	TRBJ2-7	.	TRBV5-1	CASSSSAGAYEQYF	TGCGCCAGCAGCTCCTCAGCCGGGGCCTACGAGCAGTACTTC
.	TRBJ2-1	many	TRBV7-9	CASSPPFRVGNEQFF	TGTGCCAGCAGCCCACCATTCCGCGTGGGCAATGAGCAGTTCTTC
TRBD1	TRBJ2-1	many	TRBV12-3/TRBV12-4	CASSLTGGNEQFF	TGTGCCAGCAGTTTGACAGGGGGGAATGAGCAGTTCTTC
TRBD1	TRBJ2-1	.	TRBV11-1	CASSLATRGQTSSYNEQFF	TGTGCCAGCAGCTTAGCAACACGGGGACAGACAAGCTCCTACAATGAGCAGTTCTTC
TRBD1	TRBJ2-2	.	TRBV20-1	CSARTGGSTGELFF	TGCAGTGCAAGGACAGGGGGTAGCACCGGGGAGCTGTTTTTT
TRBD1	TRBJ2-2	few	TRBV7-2	CASSSGQVSGELFF	TGTGCCAGCAGCTCGGGACAGGTCTCCGGGGAGCTGTTTTTT
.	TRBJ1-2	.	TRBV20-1	CSVRGNYGYTF	TGCAGTGTGCGGGGAAACTATGGCTACACCTTC
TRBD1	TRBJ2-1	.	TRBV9	CASSPGTDDYNEQFF	TGTGCCAGCAGCCCCGGGACAGATGATTACAATGAGCAGTTCTTC
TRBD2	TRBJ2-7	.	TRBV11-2	CASSEPLAGGPYEQYF	TGTGCCAGCAGCGAGCCCCTAGCGGGAGGGCCATACGAGCAGTACTTC
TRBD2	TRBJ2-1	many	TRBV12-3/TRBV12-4	CASSLLADHNEQFF	TGTGCCAGCAGTCTACTAGCGGATCACAATGAGCAGTTCTTC
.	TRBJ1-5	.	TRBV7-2	CASSFGADGFQPQHF	TGTGCCAGCAGTTTCGGGGCCGATGGGTTTCAGCCCCAGCATTTT
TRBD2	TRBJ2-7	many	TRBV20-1	CSARDRLSGASYEQYF	TGCAGTGCTAGAGATCGGCTTAGCGGGGCCTCCTACGAGCAGTACTTC
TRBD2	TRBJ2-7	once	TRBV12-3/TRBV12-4	CASRISGSHHEHYF	TGTGCCAGCAGGATTAGCGGGAGTCATCACGAGCACTACTTC
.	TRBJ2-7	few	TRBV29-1	CSVEIQGGYEQYF	TGCAGCGTTGAAATTCAGGGAGGATACGAGCAGTACTTC
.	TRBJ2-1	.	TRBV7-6	CASSLILAIDGEQFF	TGTGCCAGCAGCTTAATCCTGGCTATAGATGGGGAGCAGTTCTTC
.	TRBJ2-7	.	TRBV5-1	CASSGGDATKSYEQYF	TGCGCCAGCAGCGGCGGGGACGCGACGAAATCCTACGAGCAGTACTTC
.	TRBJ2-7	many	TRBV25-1	CASSLRGNYEQYF	TGTGCCAGCAGTCTAAGGGGCAACTACGAGCAGTACTTC
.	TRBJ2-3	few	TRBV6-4	CASSDDGTSTDTQYF	TGTGCCAGCAGTGACGACGGGACTTCCACAGATACGCAGTATTTT
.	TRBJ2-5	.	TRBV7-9	CASSTPGLDTQYF	TGTGCCAGCAGCACCCCGGGCTTGGATACCCAGTACTTC
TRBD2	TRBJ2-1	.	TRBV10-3	CAISDSARGLLAGASYNEQFF	TGTGCCATCAGTGATTCGGCAAGGGGACTTCTAGCGGGGGCCTCCTACAATGAGCAGTTCTTC
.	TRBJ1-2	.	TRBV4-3	CASSQGFLYGYTF	TGCGCCAGCAGCCAAGGGTTCCTCTATGGCTACACCTTC
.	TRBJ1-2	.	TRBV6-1	CASSREQMAVDGYTF	TGTGCCAGCAGCCGAGAACAGATGGCGGTTGATGGCTACACCTTC
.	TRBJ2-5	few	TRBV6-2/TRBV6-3	CASSYNVETQYF	TGTGCCAGCAGTTACAACGTGGAGACCCAGTACTTC
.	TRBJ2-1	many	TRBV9	CASSPTGSSYNEQFF	TGTGCCAGCAGCCCCACCGGGTCTTCCTACAATGAGCAGTTCTTC
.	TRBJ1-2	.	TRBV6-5	CASNSNNYGYTF	TGTGCCAGCAACTCGAATAACTATGGCTACACCTTC
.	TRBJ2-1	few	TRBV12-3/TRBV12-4	CASRLTGSSYNEQFF	TGTGCCAGCAGATTGACGGGGAGCTCCTACAATGAGCAGTTCTTC
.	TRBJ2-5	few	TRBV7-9	CASSPTGRGYETQYF	TGTGCCAGCAGCCCCACGGGCAGGGGATACGAGACCCAGTACTTC
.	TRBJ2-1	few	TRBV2	CASSDGRAHEQFF	TGTGCCAGCAGTGACGGCAGGGCCCATGAGCAGTTCTTC
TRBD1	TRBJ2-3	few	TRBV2	CASIFGTGGGDTQYF	TGTGCCAGCATTTTCGGGACAGGGGGCGGAGATACGCAGTATTTT
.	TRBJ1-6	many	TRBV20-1	CSAWDESSYNSPLHF	TGCAGTGCTTGGGACGAAAGCTCCTATAATTCACCCCTCCACTTT
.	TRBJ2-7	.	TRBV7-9	CASSLGGYQGEQYF	TGTGCCAGCAGCTTGGGAGGTTATCAAGGAGAGCAGTACTTC
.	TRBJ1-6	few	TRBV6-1	CASSEIGNSPLHF	TGTGCCAGCAGTGAGATTGGTAATTCACCCCTCCACTTT
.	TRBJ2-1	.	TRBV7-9	CASSTRDISDEQFF	TGTGCCAGCAGCACTCGGGACATTTCTGATGAGCAGTTCTTC
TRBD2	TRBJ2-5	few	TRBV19	CATRTSGLYQETQYF	TGTGCCACTCGAACTAGCGGACTATACCAAGAGACCCAGTACTTC
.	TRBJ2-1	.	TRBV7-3	CASSSPVGGQFF	TGTGCCAGCAGCTCCCCGGTCGGGGGGCAGTTCTTC